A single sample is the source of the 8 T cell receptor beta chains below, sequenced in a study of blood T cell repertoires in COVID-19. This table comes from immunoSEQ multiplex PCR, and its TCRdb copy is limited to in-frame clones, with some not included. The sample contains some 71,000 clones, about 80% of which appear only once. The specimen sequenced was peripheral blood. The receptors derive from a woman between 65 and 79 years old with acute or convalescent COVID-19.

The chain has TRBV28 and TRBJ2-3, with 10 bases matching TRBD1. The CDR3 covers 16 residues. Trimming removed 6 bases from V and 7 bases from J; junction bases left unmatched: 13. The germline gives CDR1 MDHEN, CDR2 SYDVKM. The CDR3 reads CASSPFGGQGPYTQYF. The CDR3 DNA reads TGTGCCAGCAGCCCCTTCGGGGGACAGGGGCCGTATACGCAGTATTTT.

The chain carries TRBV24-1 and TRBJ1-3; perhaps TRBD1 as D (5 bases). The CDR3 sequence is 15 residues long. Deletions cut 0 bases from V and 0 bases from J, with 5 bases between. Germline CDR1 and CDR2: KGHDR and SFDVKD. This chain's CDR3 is CATSDLRGSGNTIYF. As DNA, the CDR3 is TGTGCCACCAGTGATTTGAGGGGCTCTGGAAACACCATATATTTT.

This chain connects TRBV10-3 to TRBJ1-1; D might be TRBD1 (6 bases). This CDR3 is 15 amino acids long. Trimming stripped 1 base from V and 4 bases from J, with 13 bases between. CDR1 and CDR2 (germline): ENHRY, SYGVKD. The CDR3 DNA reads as TGTGCCATCAGTGAGTACAAGACAGGCGCCACTGAAGCTTTCTTT. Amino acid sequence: CAISEYKTGATEAFF.

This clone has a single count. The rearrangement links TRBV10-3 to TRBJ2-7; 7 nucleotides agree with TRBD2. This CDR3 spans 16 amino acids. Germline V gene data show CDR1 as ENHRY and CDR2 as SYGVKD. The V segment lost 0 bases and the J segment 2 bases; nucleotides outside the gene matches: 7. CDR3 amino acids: CAISESGGMGAYEQYF. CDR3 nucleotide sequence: TGTGCCATCAGTGAGTCGGGAGGGATGGGGGCCTACGAGCAGTACTTC.

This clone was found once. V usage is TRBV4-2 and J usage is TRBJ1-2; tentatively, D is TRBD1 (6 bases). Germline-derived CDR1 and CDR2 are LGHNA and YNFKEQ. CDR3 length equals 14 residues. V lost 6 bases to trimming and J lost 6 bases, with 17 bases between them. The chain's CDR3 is CASRHSRGEDGYTF. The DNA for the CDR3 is TGTGCCAGCAGACATTCCAGGGGAGAGGATGGCTACACCTTC.

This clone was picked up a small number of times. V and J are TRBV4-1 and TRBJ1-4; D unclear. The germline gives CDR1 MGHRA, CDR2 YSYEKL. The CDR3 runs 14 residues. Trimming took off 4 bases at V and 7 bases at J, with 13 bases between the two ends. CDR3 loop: CASSRGELGEKLFF. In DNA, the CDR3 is TGCGCCAGCAGCCGGGGAGAGTTAGGTGAAAAACTGTTTTTT.

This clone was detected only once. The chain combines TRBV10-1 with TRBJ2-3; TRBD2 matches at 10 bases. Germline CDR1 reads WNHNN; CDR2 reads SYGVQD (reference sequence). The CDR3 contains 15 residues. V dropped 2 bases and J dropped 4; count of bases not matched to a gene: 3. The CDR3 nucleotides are TGCGCCAGCAGTGAGGCTAGCGGGGGCCCAGATACGCAGTATTTT. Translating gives CASSEASGGPDTQYF.

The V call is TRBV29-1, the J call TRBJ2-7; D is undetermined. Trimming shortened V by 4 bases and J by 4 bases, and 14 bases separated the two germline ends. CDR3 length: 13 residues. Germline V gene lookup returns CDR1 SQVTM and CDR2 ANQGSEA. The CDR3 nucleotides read TGCAGCGTTGCCACCAGTTCGTTTTACGAGCAGTACTTC. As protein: CSVATSSFYEQYF.